This TCR beta chain originates from a study of T cell repertoires in cytomegalovirus infection. A single record per CDR3 protein comes from TCRdb applying MiXCR to the reads. The table lists fewer than 350,000 distinct CDR3 sequences, more than 8% of them singletons. V was pared by 5 bases and J by 5 bases, with 10 bases of the junction left unmatched. The CDR3 runs 15 residues. Looked up from germline, CDR1 is LNHNV and CDR2 is YYDKDF (reference sequence). This clonotype was seen more than once but under ten times. This chain uses TRBV15 with TRBJ2-3; TRBD1 matches at 7 bases. The source is a human donor in good health (CMV status not recorded). Some clones in this sample may be carry-over from other donors' samples. Sequencing used PBMCs. In DNA form, the CDR3 reads TGTGCCACCAGCCCAATTTCGACAGGGATAGATACGCAGTATTTT. Protein product: CATSPISTGIDTQYF.